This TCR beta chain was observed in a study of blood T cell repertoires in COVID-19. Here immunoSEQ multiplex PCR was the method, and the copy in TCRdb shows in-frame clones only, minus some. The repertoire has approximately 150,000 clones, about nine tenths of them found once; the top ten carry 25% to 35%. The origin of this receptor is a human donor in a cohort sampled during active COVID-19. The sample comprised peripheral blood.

For the CDR3, the DNA is TGTGCCTGGGCCGGGACAGGGGATGGCTACACCTTC. Translating gives CAWAGTGDGYTF. The V call is TRBV30, the J call TRBJ1-2, with 10 nucleotides matching TRBD1. CDR3 size: 12 residues. The J segment lost 6 bases and the V segment lost 5 bases, leaving 3 bases of the junction unmatched. The germline V gene has CDR1 GTSNPN and CDR2 SVGIG (reference sequence). The entire variable domain, with the rest obtained from reference TRBV30 and TRBJ1-2, is as follows: SQTIHQWPATLVQPVGSPLSLECTVEGTSNPNLYWYRQAAGRGLQLLFYSVGIGQISSEVPQNLSASRPQDRQFILSSKKLLLSDSGFYLCAWAGTGDGYTFGSGTRLTVV.